This T cell receptor beta chain was profiled in a study of blood T cells in healthy people across ages. A J-beta primer mix and a sample-barcoded 5' primer were used in a second PCR of about 7 to 11 cycles. TCRdb processed the 5' RACE reads anew with MiXCR; each CDR3 protein has one entry. The repertoire holds 700,000 to 800,000 distinct CDR3 sequences, roughly 47% seen once, with more than 20% in the top ten. V lost 6 bases and J lost 5; bases outside the gene matches: 11. Looked up from germline, CDR1 is MNHEY and CDR2 is SMNVEV (reference sequence). This CDR3 comprises 15 residues. The rearrangement joins TRBV27 to TRBJ2-7; 9 nucleotides line up with TRBD1. The sequence was obtained from a woman aged 60-75 years in good health. Sequencing was done on a sample of blood. CDR3 loop: CASRSTGTGLHEQYF. The CDR3 coding sequence is TGTGCCAGCAGAAGTACCGGGACAGGGTTGCACGAGCAGTACTTC.